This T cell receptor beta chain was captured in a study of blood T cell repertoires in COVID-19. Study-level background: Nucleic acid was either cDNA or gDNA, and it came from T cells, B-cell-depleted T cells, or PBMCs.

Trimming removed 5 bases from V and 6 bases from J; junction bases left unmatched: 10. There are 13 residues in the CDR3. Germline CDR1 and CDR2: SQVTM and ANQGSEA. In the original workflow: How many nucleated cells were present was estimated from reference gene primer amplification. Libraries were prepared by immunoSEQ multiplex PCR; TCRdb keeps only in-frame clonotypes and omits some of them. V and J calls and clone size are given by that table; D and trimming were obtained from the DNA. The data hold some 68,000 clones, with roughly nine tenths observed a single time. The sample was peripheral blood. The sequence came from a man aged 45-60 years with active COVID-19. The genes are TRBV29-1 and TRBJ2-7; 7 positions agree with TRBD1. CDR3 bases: TGCAGCGTTACACGGGACAGTTCGGGCGAGCAGTACTTC. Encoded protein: CSVTRDSSGEQYF.